This TCR beta chain was sequenced in a study of post-analysis software for immune sequencing data. Study at large: As for disease course, relapsing-remitting, secondary progressive and progressive-relapsing multiple sclerosis were all included. Study-wide findings and caveats: With TRBV5-6, TRBV5-1 and TRBV20-1 included, 5 or 6 TRBV segments were more frequent in patients than in controls. Controls showed significantly higher normalized Chao1 diversity than did multiple sclerosis patients. Clustering by F measure revealed strong co-clustering among samples prepared together in one batch.

The trim removed 0 bases at V and 3 bases at J, leaving 0 bases unmatched. This CDR3 is 14 amino acids long. From germline, CDR1 is SGHRS and CDR2 YFSETQ. This clonotype was detected ten times or more. Its antigen is unknown. TCR beta cDNA libraries included unique molecular identifiers. It was from roughly 1.1 to 9.2 million T cells that about half a million cDNA molecules came. TCRdb analysed the PCR reads with MiXCR anew, one entry per CDR3 protein. The sample gives 800,000 to 950,000 distinct CDR3 sequences, roughly half of which show up once; 4% to 5.5% is in the top ten. The receptor's source is a girl under 18 with multiple sclerosis. Sequenced: blood. The V gene is TRBV5-1, the J gene TRBJ2-7; 10 positions match TRBD1. The CDR3, as DNA: TGCGCCAGCAGCTTGGGGGACAGGGGCTACGAGCAGTACTTC. Translated, it gives CASSLGDRGYEQYF.